Following are 24 T cell receptor beta chains from one sample sequenced in a study of blood T cells in healthy people across ages (dated by TCRdb to the mid-2010s). Library preparation employed 5' RACE. TCRdb lists the instrument as Illumina HiSeq 2500. A second 7 to 11 cycle PCR used a sample-barcoded 5' primer and a J-beta primer mix. The public reads were quality trimmed at Q25 with fastp and then assembled into clones with MiXCR by TCRdb, keeping productive beta chains. Rows matching on CDR3 protein sequence are summarized as one entry with the most common DNA and genes. The sample table contains 1 million or so distinct CDR3 sequences; only one count was recorded for roughly a quarter of them. In total, the top ten clones hold about 0.72% of the sample. These sequences were also reported in another study, on T cells of mothers and their children.

Input material: blood. These receptors originate from a girl aged 2 to 9 in good health.

The V call is TRBV9, the J call TRBJ1-1; D gene ambiguous. The CDR3 covers 13 residues. The V and J ends lost 3 bases and 5 bases respectively, with 11 bases between them. The germline CDR1 and CDR2 sequences are SGDLS and YYNGEE. The CDR3 DNA reads as TGTGCCAGCAGCGCCAATTCAGGAACTGAAGCTTTCTTT. Encoded protein: CASSANSGTEAFF. Together with reference TRBV9 and TRBJ1-1, the CDR3 gives the full variable domain: DSGVTQTPKHLITATGQRVTLRCSPRSGDLSVYWYQQSLDQGLQFLIQYYNGEERAKGNILERFSAQQFPDLHSELNLSSLELGDSALYFCASSANSGTEAFFGQGTRLTVV.

This rearrangement joins TRBV28 to TRBJ2-1; tentatively, D is TRBD2 (5 bases). Germline loops: CDR1 MDHEN, CDR2 SYDVKM. The CDR3 is made up of 15 amino acids. The V gene lost 2 bases and the J gene lost 3 bases, with 11 bases spanning the gap. In DNA form, the CDR3 reads TGTGCCAGCAGTTTACCAAGCGGCTACTACAATGAGCAGTTCTTC. Translated: CASSLPSGYYNEQFF.

This clonotype has just a few counts. The chain has TRBV19 and TRBJ1-3; D is ambiguous. Germline-derived CDR1 and CDR2 are LNHDA and SQIVND (reference sequence). V was shortened by 2 bases and J by 4 bases, with 9 bases between the two germline ends. The CDR3 loop spans 14 amino acids. In DNA, the CDR3 is TGTGCCAGTAGTATACCCCCGACCGGAAACACCATATATTTT. Translated: CASSIPPTGNTIYF.

This clonotype was found a few times. The chain employs TRBV20-1 and TRBJ2-4, with a weak D call TRBD1 (6 bases). CDR3 length equals 15 residues. Germline CDR1 DFQATT, CDR2 SNEGSKA (reference sequence). Between the trimmed V and J ends, which lost 3 bases and 5 bases, there was a span of 17 bases. This CDR3 reads CSARFYQAGENIQYF. CDR3 nucleotides: TGCAGTGCTAGGTTTTACCAAGCAGGGGAAAACATTCAGTACTTC.

In this sample, this clonotype turned up a few times. The genes are TRBV5-6 and TRBJ1-2, with D maybe TRBD1 (6 bases). This CDR3 region has 14 residues. V lost 3 bases to trimming and J lost 3 bases, with 12 bases between them. The germline V gene encodes CDR1 SGHDT and CDR2 YYEEEE. The CDR3 sequence: CASSSPAGDYGYTF. The CDR3 nucleotides are TGTGCCAGCAGCTCCCCCGCAGGGGACTATGGCTACACCTTC.

J is TRBJ2-7 and V is TRBV27; tentatively, D is TRBD2 (6 bases). Trimming took 8 bases from V and 3 from J, leaving 14 bases between them. CDR1 is MNHEY, CDR2 SMNVEV, per germline (reference sequence). This CDR3 comprises 13 residues. The CDR3 reads CASHEAGNYEQYF. For the CDR3, the DNA is TGTGCCAGCCATGAGGCGGGGAACTACGAGCAGTACTTC.

This clonotype was seen more than once but under ten times. V gene TRBV11-1 combines with J gene TRBJ2-5, with a possible D match to TRBD1 (6 bases). V shed 7 bases and J shed 1 base, with 13 bases lying between them. Germline V gene lookup returns CDR1 SGHAT and CDR2 FQDESV (reference sequence). The CDR3 has 14 amino acids. The CDR3 loop is CASTQDRSQETQYF. CDR3 DNA sequence: TGTGCCAGCACTCAGGACAGATCCCAAGAGACCCAGTACTTC.

V gene TRBV12-3 or TRBV12-4 combines with J gene TRBJ2-1; D call uncertain. This CDR3 has 14 amino acids. V shed 5 bases and J shed 0 bases, with 8 bases lying between them. The CDR3 coding sequence is TGTGCCAGCAGTACTCACAGCTCCTACAATGAGCAGTTCTTC. It is translated as CASSTHSSYNEQFF.

This clonotype was seen at least ten times. The chain uses TRBV25-1 and TRBJ2-5; D is ambiguous. Germline V gene sequence: CDR1 MGHDK, CDR2 SYGVNS. The CDR3 is 14 amino acids. The V end was cut by 4 bases, the J end by 1 base, with 10 bases between. Here the CDR3 DNA reads TGTGCCAGCAGTGGAGGAACGTTCCAAGAGACCCAGTACTTC. Translated: CASSGGTFQETQYF.

The V gene is TRBV29-1, the J gene TRBJ2-7, with 11 bases identical to TRBD2. V shed 7 bases, J shed 6 bases, and the junction held 8 bases outside the gene matches. Germline V gene sequence: CDR1 SQVTM, CDR2 ANQGSEA. There are 13 residues in the CDR3. The CDR3 here is CSAIAGGPGEQYF. The CDR3 DNA is TGCAGCGCAATAGCGGGGGGGCCCGGCGAGCAGTACTTC.

The chain combines TRBV6-1 with TRBJ1-5; possible D gene TRBD1, 6 bases. The germline V and J ends were trimmed by 4 bases and 0 bases, with 13 bases remaining between them. The germline gives CDR1 MNHNS, CDR2 SASEGT. The CDR3 consists of 16 residues. Here the CDR3 reads CASSGVQGYSNQPQHF. The CDR3 DNA follows: TGTGCCAGCAGTGGAGTCCAGGGGTATAGCAATCAGCCCCAGCATTTT.

The rearrangement uses TRBV20-1 and TRBJ2-1; 11 bases align to TRBD2. V gave up 1 base and J gave up 5 bases; unmatched junction bases: 10. CDR3 size: 17 residues. In germline, CDR1 is DFQATT, CDR2 SNEGSKA (reference sequence). The CDR3 protein is CSARGMRLAGPHNEQFF. CDR3 bases: TGCAGTGCTAGAGGGATGAGACTAGCGGGACCGCACAATGAGCAGTTCTTC.

This clonotype was found a few times. This chain joins TRBV6-5 and TRBJ2-5; D might be TRBD1 or TRBD2, each matching 5 bases. The DNA end is a closer match to TRBJ2-7, so the J assignment may be wrong. This CDR3 region has 15 residues. Germline V CDR1 and CDR2: MNHEY, SVGAGI. CDR3 loop: CASRPGPQGTYEQYF. CDR3 bases: TGTGCCAGCCGGCCGGGACCGCAAGGCACCTACGAGCAGTACTTC.

This clonotype was seen a few times. V is TRBV2 and J is TRBJ2-5; 13 bases align to TRBD2. The V gene's germline CDR1 is SNHLY and CDR2 FYNNEI. CDR3 length equals 17 residues. The J segment lost 0 bases and the V segment lost 3 bases, leaving 4 bases of the junction unmatched. The CDR3 reads CASSDDGTSGNQETQYF. DNA for the CDR3: TGTGCCAGCAGTGATGATGGGACTAGCGGGAACCAAGAGACCCAGTACTTC.

This clonotype was observed a handful of times. The chain recombines TRBV28 with TRBJ1-4, with 7 bases matching TRBD1. Unmatched junction bases numbered 15, after V lost 6 bases and J lost 8 bases. CDR1 is MDHEN and CDR2 is SYDVKM in the germline V gene. CDR3 length: 16 residues. CDR3 DNA: TGTGCCAGCAGCCCGCGAATACAGGGGCAGGGAGAAAAACTGTTTTTT. This sequence encodes CASSPRIQGQGEKLFF.

The V gene is TRBV27, the J gene TRBJ1-2, with D perhaps TRBD1 (6 bases). The ends were cut back, 5 bases at V and 7 bases at J, with 14 bases in the middle. The CDR3 is 13 amino acids. The germline CDR1 and CDR2 sequences are MNHEY and SMNVEV (reference sequence). The CDR3 nucleotides read TGTGCCAGCAGTCACAACAGGGCCGGTGGCTACACCTTC. Translated, it gives CASSHNRAGGYTF.

This chain connects TRBV9 to TRBJ2-3; D assignment may be TRBD1 or TRBD2 (5 bases each). Germline V gene data show CDR1 as SGDLS and CDR2 as YYNGEE. The CDR3 consists of 15 residues. Trimming removed 4 bases at V and 0 bases at J, with 12 bases between. The CDR3 sequence: CASSPPEGSTDTQYF. The CDR3 DNA follows: TGTGCCAGCAGCCCTCCAGAGGGGAGCACAGATACGCAGTATTTT.

This clonotype was counted at least ten times. The chain uses TRBV5-1 and TRBJ2-7; the match to TRBD2 covers 13 bases. Unmatched junction bases numbered 3, after V lost 0 bases and J lost 6 bases. This CDR3 comprises 15 residues. CDR1 is SGHRS, CDR2 YFSETQ, per germline. CDR3 amino acids: CASSLETSGGTEQYF. The CDR3 nucleotides are TGCGCCAGCAGCTTGGAGACTAGCGGGGGGACCGAGCAGTACTTC.

The gene calls are TRBV5-6 and TRBJ2-5; 7 bases are a match to TRBD1. The V gene's germline CDR1 is SGHDT and CDR2 YYEEEE. With 2 bases clipped from V and 7 bases from J, the junction kept 17 bases outside the gene matches. This CDR3 comprises 17 residues. The CDR3 spells CASSFEYGQGVPPTQYF. CDR3 bases: TGTGCCAGCAGCTTTGAATACGGGCAGGGGGTACCTCCGACCCAGTACTTC.

This sequence joins TRBV19 and TRBJ1-2; 9 bases match TRBD1. After removal of 9 bases from V and 5 bases from J, the junction contained 1 base not matched to a gene. CDR3 length equals 11 residues. Germline V CDR1 and CDR2: LNHDA, SQIVND (reference sequence). CDR3 sequence: CASDRGYGYTF. The CDR3 coding sequence is TGTGCCAGCGACAGGGGGTATGGCTACACCTTC.

This clonotype has at least ten counts. The genes are TRBV7-9 and TRBJ2-5; 11 nucleotides agree with TRBD2. This CDR3 region has 15 residues. Trimming removed 2 bases from V and 3 bases from J; junction bases left unmatched: 2. Germline V gene data show CDR1 as SEHNR and CDR2 as FQNEAQ (reference sequence). The CDR3 region is CASSLILAGEETQYF. The CDR3, as DNA: TGTGCCAGCAGCTTAATACTAGCGGGAGAAGAGACCCAGTACTTC.

The rearrangement links TRBV6-5 to TRBJ1-4; D gene unclear. Germline V CDR1 and CDR2: MNHEY, SVGAGI. The CDR3 is 15 residues long. V was pared by 0 bases and J by 2 bases, with 7 bases between. The CDR3 here is CASSYSRQTNEKLFF. DNA of the CDR3: TGTGCCAGCAGTTACTCGCGGCAGACTAATGAAAAACTGTTTTTT.

This clonotype was seen many times. The J gene is TRBJ2-5, the V gene TRBV27; D is unresolved. The germline CDR1 and CDR2 sequences are MNHEY and SMNVEV (reference sequence). Between the trimmed V and J ends, which lost 1 base and 5 bases, there was a span of 11 bases. The CDR3 contains 14 residues. CDR3 nucleotide sequence: TGTGCCAGCAGTTTATTGGGGATCGGGGAGACCCAGTACTTC. It translates to CASSLLGIGETQYF.

Written as DNA, the CDR3 is TGCGCCAGCAGCCAATACTCGACACCCATTTCGAACACTGAAGCTTTCTTT. It yields the protein CASSQYSTPISNTEAFF. This chain uses TRBV4-1 with TRBJ1-1, with D hard to call. The CDR3 has 17 amino acids. Germline CDR1 and CDR2: MGHRA and YSYEKL. V lost 2 bases and J 1 base, leaving 17 bases between the germline ends.